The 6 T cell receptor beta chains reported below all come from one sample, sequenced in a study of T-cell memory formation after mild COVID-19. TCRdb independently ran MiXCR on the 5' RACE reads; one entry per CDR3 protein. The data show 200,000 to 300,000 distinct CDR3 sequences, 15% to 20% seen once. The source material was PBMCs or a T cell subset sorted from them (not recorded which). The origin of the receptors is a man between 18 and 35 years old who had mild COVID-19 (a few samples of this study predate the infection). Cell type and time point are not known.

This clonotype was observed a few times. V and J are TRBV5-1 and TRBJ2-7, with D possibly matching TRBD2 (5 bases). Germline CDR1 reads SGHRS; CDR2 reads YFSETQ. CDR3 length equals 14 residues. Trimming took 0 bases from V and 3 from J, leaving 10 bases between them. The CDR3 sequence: CASSLGASIYEQYF. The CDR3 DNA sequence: TGCGCCAGCAGCTTGGGGGCTAGCATCTACGAGCAGTACTTC.

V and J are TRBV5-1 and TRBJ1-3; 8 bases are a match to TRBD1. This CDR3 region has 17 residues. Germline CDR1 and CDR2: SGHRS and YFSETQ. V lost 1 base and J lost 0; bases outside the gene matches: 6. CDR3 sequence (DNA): TGCGCCAGCAGCTTGACGGACAGGGCCTCCTCTGGAAACACCATATATTTT. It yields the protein CASSLTDRASSGNTIYF.

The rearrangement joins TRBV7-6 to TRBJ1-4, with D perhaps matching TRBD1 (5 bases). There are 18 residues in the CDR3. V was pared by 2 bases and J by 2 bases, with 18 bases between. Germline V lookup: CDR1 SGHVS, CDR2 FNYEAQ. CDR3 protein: CASSLRDFGIGTNEKLFF. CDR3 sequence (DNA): TGTGCCAGCAGCTTACGGGACTTCGGGATTGGGACTAATGAAAAACTGTTTTTT. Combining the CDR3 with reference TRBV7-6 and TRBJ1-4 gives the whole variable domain GAGVSQSPRYKVTKRGQDVALRCDPISGHVSLYWYRQALGQGPEFLTYFNYEAQQDKSGLPNDRFSAERPEGSISTLTIQRTEQRDSAMYRCASSLRDFGIGTNEKLFFGSGTQLSVL.

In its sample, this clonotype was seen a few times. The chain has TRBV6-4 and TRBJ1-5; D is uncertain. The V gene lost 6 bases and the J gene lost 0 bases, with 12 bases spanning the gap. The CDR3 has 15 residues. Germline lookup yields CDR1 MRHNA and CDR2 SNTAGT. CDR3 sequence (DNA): TGTGCCAGCAGACCGGTCGGGAATAGCAATCAGCCCCAGCATTTT. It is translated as CASRPVGNSNQPQHF.

The CDR3 nucleotides read TGCGCCAGCAGCCAAGAATGGCCCGCTGAAGCTTTCTTT. Amino acid sequence: CASSQEWPAEAFF. The chain combines TRBV4-3 with TRBJ1-1; no reliable D call. The germline V and J ends were trimmed by 0 bases and 6 bases, with 8 bases remaining between them. Germline loops: CDR1 LGHNA, CDR2 YSLEER. This CDR3 comprises 13 residues.

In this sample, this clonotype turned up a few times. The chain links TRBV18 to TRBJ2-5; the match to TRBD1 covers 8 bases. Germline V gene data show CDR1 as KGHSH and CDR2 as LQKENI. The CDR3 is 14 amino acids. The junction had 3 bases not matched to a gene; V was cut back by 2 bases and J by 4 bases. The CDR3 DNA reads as TGTGCCAGCTCACCAAGAGACAGGGGAGAGACCCAGTACTTC. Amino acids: CASSPRDRGETQYF.